This entry concerns a single TCR beta chain. It was genomic DNA that served as the template for profiling TCR beta VDJ and CDR3. MiXCR was run by TCRdb on the reads, yielding one entry per CDR3 protein. Of some 200,000 distinct CDR3 sequences in the sample, 48% were seen once. This entry comes from a study of CD8+CD57+ T cells in acquired aplastic anemia. The CDR3 is 12 residues long. V lost 5 bases and J 4 bases, leaving 11 bases between the germline ends. Per germline, CDR1 DFQATT and CDR2 SNEGSKA (reference sequence). All patients picked for sequencing had shown, by flow cytometry, an expansion of CD8+CD57+ cells.

This chain joins TRBV20-1 and TRBJ2-5; tentatively, D is TRBD2 (5 bases). Sequenced input: sorted CD4+, CD8+, or CD8+CD57+ T cells (not recorded which) from PBMCs. The receptor comes from a human donor with aplastic anemia. The CDR3 spells CSAWTGRETQYF. DNA for the CDR3: TGCAGTGCTTGGACTGGACGAGAGACCCAGTACTTC.